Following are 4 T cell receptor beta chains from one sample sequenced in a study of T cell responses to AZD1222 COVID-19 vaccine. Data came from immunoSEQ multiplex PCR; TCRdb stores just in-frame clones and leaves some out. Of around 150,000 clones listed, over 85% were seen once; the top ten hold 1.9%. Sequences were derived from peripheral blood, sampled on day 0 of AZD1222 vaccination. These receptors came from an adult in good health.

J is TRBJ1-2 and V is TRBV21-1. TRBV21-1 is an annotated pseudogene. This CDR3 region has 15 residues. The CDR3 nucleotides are TGTGCCAGCACCAAAAAGGGAGCCACGGGGTATGGCTACACCTTC. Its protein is CASTKKGATGYGYTF.

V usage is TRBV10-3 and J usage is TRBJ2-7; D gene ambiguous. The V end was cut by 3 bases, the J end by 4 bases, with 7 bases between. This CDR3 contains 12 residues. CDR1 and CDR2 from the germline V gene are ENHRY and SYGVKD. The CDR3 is CAISDRQYEQYF. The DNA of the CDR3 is TGTGCCATCAGTGATAGGCAGTACGAGCAGTACTTC.

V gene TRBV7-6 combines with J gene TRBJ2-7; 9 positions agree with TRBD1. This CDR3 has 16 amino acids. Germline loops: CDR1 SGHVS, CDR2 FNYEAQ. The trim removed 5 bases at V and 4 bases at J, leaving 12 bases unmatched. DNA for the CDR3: TGTGCCAGCAGCCCCATGGCCGGGACAGGGAAGTACGAGCAGTACTTC. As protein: CASSPMAGTGKYEQYF.

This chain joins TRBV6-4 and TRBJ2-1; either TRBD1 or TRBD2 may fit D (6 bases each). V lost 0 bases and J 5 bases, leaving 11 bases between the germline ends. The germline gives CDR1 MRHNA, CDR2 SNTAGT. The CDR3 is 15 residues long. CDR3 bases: TGTGCCAGCAGTGACTCGGGGGGCCCTAACAATGAGCAGTTCTTC. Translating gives CASSDSGGPNNEQFF.